A selection of T cell receptor beta chains follows, all from one sample in a study of tumor and adjacent non-tumor tissue in lung cancer. From the multiplex PCR reads, TCRdb called clonotypes with MiXCR, one entry per CDR3 protein. Of tens of thousands of distinct CDR3 sequences in the sample, about 72% were seen once. Sequenced: lung tumor tissue. Receptors originate from a man aged 55 to 70 with non-small cell lung cancer. Both conserved end residues are part of each CDR3. The order of the fields is clone size, D gene, J gene, V gene, CDR3 protein, CDR3 DNA. D genes are given only for firm matches. Size tells how often a clone was seen (once, few, many) or the class of an expanded clone, and some rows leave it out.

>NA|TRBD1|TRBJ1-3|TRBV29-1
CSVRAGQDSRNTMYF
TGCAGCGTTCGAGCGGGACAGGACTCTAGAAACACCATGTATTTT
>NA|TRBD2|TRBJ2-1|TRBV7-3
CASSPLAGAPNEQFF
TGTGCCAGCAGCCCACTAGCGGGGGCCCCCAATGAGCAGTTCTTC
>few|NA|TRBJ1-2|TRBV7-9
CASSLGRGADYGYTF
TGTGCCAGCAGCTTAGGACGGGGGGCGGACTATGGCTACACCTTC
>many|NA|TRBJ2-7|TRBV11-1
CASSVSRSYEQYF
TGTGCCAGCAGTGTTTCCCGCTCCTACGAGCAGTACTTC
>NA|NA|TRBJ1-2|TRBV6-2/TRBV6-3
CVSSPKDSFVGYGYAF
TGTGTCAGCAGTCCTAAGGACAGTTTTGTCGGCTATGGCTACGCCTTC
>many|NA|TRBJ2-5|TRBV5-1
CASSPSSKQETQYF
TGCGCCAGCAGCCCTTCCAGTAAGCAAGAGACCCAGTACTTC
>medium-sized|NA|TRBJ2-1|TRBV11-3
CASSLAGTYNNEQFF
TGTGCCAGCAGCTTAGCCGGGACGTATAACAATGAGCAGTTCTTC
>NA|NA|TRBJ2-7|TRBV4-2
CASSQPDSREQYF
TGTGCCAGCAGCCAGCCGGATAGCCGGGAGCAGTACTTC
>NA|TRBD2|TRBJ2-2|TRBV30
CGWSGRAGGELFF
TGTGGCTGGAGTGGGAGGGCGGGCGGGGAGCTGTTTTTT
>NA|NA|TRBJ2-2|TRBV7-8
CASSLTRSYTGEPFF
TGTGCCAGCAGTTTAACGAGATCATACACCGGGGAGCCGTTTTTT
>many|NA|TRBJ2-1|TRBV4-1
CASSDRARTNEQFF
TGCGCCAGCAGCGACCGGGCCCGGACTAATGAGCAGTTCTTC
>NA|TRBD2|TRBJ2-1|TRBV20-1
CSSRAPTSGRRHEQFF
TGCAGTTCTAGAGCCCCGACTAGCGGGAGGCGACATGAGCAGTTCTTC
>NA|NA|TRBJ1-1|TRBV6-1
CVNSKVGQLIMNTEAFF
TGTGTCAACAGTAAAGTGGGACAACTGATCATGAACACTGAAGCTTTCTTT
>NA|NA|TRBJ1-5|TRBV4-1
CGSSQDQGSNQPQHF
TGCGGCAGCAGTCAAGATCAGGGAAGCAATCAGCCCCAGCATTTT
>few|NA|TRBJ1-3|TRBV19
CASSRGSLSGNTIYF
TGTGCCAGTAGTAGAGGATCGCTCTCTGGAAACACCATATATTTT
>NA|NA|TRBJ1-4|TRBV5-4
CASNPRPGIGTSGF
TGTGCCAGCAACCCACGACCCGGGATAGGAACGTCTGGATTT